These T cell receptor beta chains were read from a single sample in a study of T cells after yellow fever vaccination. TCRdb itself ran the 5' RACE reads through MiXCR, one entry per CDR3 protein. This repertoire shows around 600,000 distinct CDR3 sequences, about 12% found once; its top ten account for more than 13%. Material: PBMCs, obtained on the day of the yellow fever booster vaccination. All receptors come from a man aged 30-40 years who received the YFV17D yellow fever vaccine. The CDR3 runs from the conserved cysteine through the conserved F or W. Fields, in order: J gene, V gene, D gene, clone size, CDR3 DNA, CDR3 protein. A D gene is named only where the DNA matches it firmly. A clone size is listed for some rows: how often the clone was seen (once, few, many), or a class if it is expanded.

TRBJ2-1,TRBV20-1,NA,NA,TGCAGTGCTAGGACAGGGGAGGGGAGTTCCGAGCAGTTCTTC,CSARTGEGSSEQFF
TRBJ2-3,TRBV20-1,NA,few,TGCAGTGCCAACCAACTAGAACGTGGCACAGATACGCAGTATTTT,CSANQLERGTDTQYF
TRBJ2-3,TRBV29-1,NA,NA,TGCAGCGTTGAAGGGGGGACGCGCTTACAGGATACGCAGTATTTT,CSVEGGTRLQDTQYF
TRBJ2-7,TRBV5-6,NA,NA,TGTGCCAGCAGCTCGCCGGGACCAACCTACGAGCAGTACTTC,CASSSPGPTYEQYF
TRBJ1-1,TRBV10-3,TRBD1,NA,TGTGCCATCAGCGCGGGACAGACGGTTGGAACTGAAGCTTTCTTT,CAISAGQTVGTEAFF
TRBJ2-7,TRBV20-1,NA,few,TGCAGTGCTAGTGATAGCGGAGGGAACTACGAGCAGTACTTC,CSASDSGGNYEQYF
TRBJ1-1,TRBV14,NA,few,TGTGCCAGCAGCCAAGAGGGGTTTGGAAACACTGAAGCTTTCTTT,CASSQEGFGNTEAFF
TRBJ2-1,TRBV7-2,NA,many,TGTGCCAGCAGCTTAGTCTCCAGGGGCTATGAGCAGTTCTTC,CASSLVSRGYEQFF
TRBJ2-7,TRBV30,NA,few,TGTGCCTGGGAAAGACAGTTTGGGGACGAGCAGTACTTC,CAWERQFGDEQYF
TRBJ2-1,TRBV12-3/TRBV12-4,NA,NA,TGTGCCAGCATCCAGCGATTGGGAGGTGAGCAGTTCTTC,CASIQRLGGEQFF
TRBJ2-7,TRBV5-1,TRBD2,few,TGCGCCAGCAGCTTATCGACTAGCGGGATAATCCACGAGCAGTACTTC,CASSLSTSGIIHEQYF
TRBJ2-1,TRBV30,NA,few,TGTGCCTCCACCAAACCTGCGGGCTACAATGAGCAGTTCTTC,CASTKPAGYNEQFF
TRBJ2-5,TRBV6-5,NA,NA,TGTGCCAGCAGTTACCGTCTCGGAGGTCAGGGTCGCGAGACCCAGTACTTC,CASSYRLGGQGRETQYF
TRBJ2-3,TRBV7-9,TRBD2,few,TGTGCCAGCAGCTTTCGGGAGGCCCCCACAGATACGCAGTATTTT,CASSFREAPTDTQYF
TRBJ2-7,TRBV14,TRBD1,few,TGTGCCAGCAGCAATTGGGAGTTCGGACAGGACTACGAGCAGTACTTC,CASSNWEFGQDYEQYF
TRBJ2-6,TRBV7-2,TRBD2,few,TGTGCCAGCAGCCCGGGACTAGCGGGAGTCTGGGCCAACGTCCTGACTTTC,CASSPGLAGVWANVLTF
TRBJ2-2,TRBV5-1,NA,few,TGCGCCAGCAGCTCTTTAACGAACACCGGGGAGCTGTTTTTT,CASSSLTNTGELFF
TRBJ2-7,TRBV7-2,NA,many,TGTGCCAGCAGCTTATCGCGGGGAACCTACGAGCAGTACTTC,CASSLSRGTYEQYF
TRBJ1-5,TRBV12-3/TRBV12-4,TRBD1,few,TGTGCCAGCAGTTGGGGACAGGGAATAAAAAGTGGCAATCAGCCCCAGCATTTT,CASSWGQGIKSGNQPQHF
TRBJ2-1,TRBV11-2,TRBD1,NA,TGTGCCAGTGGAATGACAGGGGGAAACAATGAGCAGTTCTTC,CASGMTGGNNEQFF